Below, 26 T cell receptor beta chains from the same sample are listed, as sequenced in a study of blood T cell repertoires in COVID-19. TCRdb keeps only in-frame clones here, not all; method: immunoSEQ multiplex PCR. Counted here are about 250,000 clones, roughly 88% occurring once; the ten biggest clones make up about 3%. Material for sequencing was peripheral blood. These receptors all stem from a woman aged 25 to 39 with active or convalescent COVID-19.

V and J are TRBV7-2 and TRBJ2-7; 7 bases are shared with TRBD1. The V gene's germline CDR1 is SGHTA and CDR2 FQGNSA. The J segment lost 3 bases and the V segment lost 3 bases, leaving 2 bases of the junction unmatched. CDR3 size: 13 residues. CDR3 residues: CASSFGTDYEQYF. The DNA of the CDR3 is TGTGCCAGCAGCTTCGGGACAGACTACGAGCAGTACTTC.

J is TRBJ1-5 and V is TRBV5-5; D perhaps matches TRBD1 (5 bases). V lost 2 bases and J lost 8, with 8 bases in between. The germline V gene has CDR1 SGHKS and CDR2 YYEKEE (reference sequence). The CDR3 contains 12 residues. CDR3 amino acids: CASSFQGKPQHF. The CDR3 DNA sequence: TGTGCCAGCAGCTTCCAGGGAAAGCCCCAGCATTTT. The entire variable domain, with the rest obtained from reference TRBV5-5 and TRBJ1-5, is as follows: DAGVTQSPTHLIKTRGQQVTLRCSPISGHKSVSWYQQVLGQGPQFIFQYYEKEERGRGNFPDRFSARQFPNYSSELNVNALLLGDSALYLCASSFQGKPQHFGDGTRLSIL.

This clone has just a few counts. The rearrangement uses TRBV6-6 and TRBJ1-3; 9 bases agree with TRBD1. The CDR3 covers 15 residues. V trimming: 4 bases; J trimming: 3 bases; junction bases outside the gene matches: 4. Per the germline V gene, CDR1 is MNHNY and CDR2 is SVGAGI (reference sequence). For the CDR3, the DNA is TGTGCCAGCAGTTGGGGACAGGGAGGTGGAAACACCATATATTTT. Its translation: CASSWGQGGGNTIYF.

This chain uses TRBV5-1 with TRBJ1-2; 10 bases align to TRBD1. Germline V lookup: CDR1 SGHRS, CDR2 YFSETQ. Unmatched junction bases numbered 8, after V lost 6 bases and J lost 6 bases. The CDR3 length is 14 residues. Here the CDR3 reads CASTRTGGSDGYTF. In nucleotides, the CDR3 is TGCGCCAGCACTAGGACAGGGGGTAGCGATGGCTACACCTTC. The whole variable domain, remainder taken from reference TRBV5-1 and TRBJ1-2, is KAGVTQTPRYLIKTRGQQVTLSCSPISGHRSVSWYQQTPGQGLQFLFEYFSETQRNKGNFPGRFSGRQFSNSRSEMNVSTLELGDSALYLCASTRTGGSDGYTFGSGTRLTVV.

The sample holds one count of this clone. At one end, the junction sequence differs from germline, possibly due to a read error. The same CDR3 is also encoded by other DNA sequences in this sample. This chain links TRBV28 with TRBJ2-2, with 8 bases lining up with TRBD1. CDR1 and CDR2 from the germline V gene are MDHEN and SYDVKM. This CDR3 has 16 amino acids. CDR3 sequence reads: CASSSSGQGSAGELFF. DNA for the CDR3: TGCGCCAGCAGCTCCTCCGGACAGGGAAGTGCCGGGGAGCTGTTTTTT. Filled out from reference TRBV28 and TRBJ2-2, the complete variable domain reads DVKVTQSSRYLVKRTGEKVFLECVQDMDHENMFWYRQDPGLGLRLIYFSYDVKMKEKGDIPEGYSVSREKKERFSLILESASTNQTSMYLCASSSSGQGSAGELFFGEGSRLTVL.

The chain uses TRBV7-2 and TRBJ2-5, with 10 bases identical to TRBD1. V trimming: 5 bases; J trimming: 3 bases; junction bases outside the gene matches: 12. This CDR3 has 17 amino acids. Germline values: CDR1 SGHTA, CDR2 FQGNSA. DNA for the CDR3: TGTGCCAGCAGCCCGTGGGGACAGGGGTCACCAAAAGAGACCCAGTACTTC. This codes for CASSPWGQGSPKETQYF.

The chain combines TRBV7-8 with TRBJ2-1; D remains ambiguous. Trimming removed 4 bases from V and 5 bases from J, with 18 bases in between. The V gene's germline CDR1 is SGHVS and CDR2 FQNEAQ. This CDR3 is built from 16 residues. The CDR3 protein is CASSYYRGHSNNEQFF. CDR3 nucleotide sequence: TGTGCCAGCAGCTACTACCGTGGCCACTCAAACAATGAGCAGTTCTTC.

The gene calls are TRBV9 and TRBJ1-6; the match to TRBD1 covers 7 bases. V lost 3 bases, J lost 5 bases, and 5 bases stayed unmatched. Germline values: CDR1 SGDLS, CDR2 YYNGEE. This CDR3 has 15 amino acids. For the CDR3, the DNA is TGTGCCAGCAGCGCCCGGGACAGCGATAATTCACCCCTCCACTTT. Its protein product is CASSARDSDNSPLHF.

CDR3 sequence reads: CASSVAGQLETQYF. CDR3 DNA sequence: TGTGCCAGCAGCGTAGCTGGACAGTTAGAGACCCAGTACTTC. V and J are TRBV9 and TRBJ2-5; perhaps TRBD1 as D (6 bases). The ends were cut back, 0 bases at V and 4 bases at J, with 10 bases in the middle. Germline CDR1 is SGDLS and CDR2 is YYNGEE. CDR3 length equals 14 residues.

Notes on this clone: The same CDR3 is also encoded by other DNA sequences in this sample. The chain joins TRBV20-1 to TRBJ1-1, with D perhaps matching TRBD1 (6 bases). Germline CDR1 reads DFQATT; CDR2 reads SNEGSKA (reference sequence). V lost 4 bases and J lost 6, with 9 bases in between. The CDR3 is 11 amino acids. The CDR3 sequence: CSAKRQAEAFF. CDR3 bases: TGCAGTGCTAAGAGACAGGCTGAAGCTTTCTTT.

The J gene is TRBJ1-2, the V gene TRBV7-8, with unresolved D. The germline gives CDR1 SGHVS, CDR2 FQNEAQ. The CDR3 contains 16 residues. Trimming left V 6 bases short and J 0 bases short, with 17 bases between. The CDR3 sequence: CASSPLVAGTNYGYTF. In nucleotides, the CDR3 is TGTGCCAGCAGTCCTTTAGTGGCGGGTACTAACTATGGCTACACCTTC.

This rearrangement joins TRBV2 to TRBJ1-4; D ambiguous. The germline CDR1 and CDR2 sequences are SNHLY and FYNNEI. The V end was cut by 2 bases, the J end by 8 bases, with 6 bases between. This CDR3 is built from 12 residues. The CDR3 bases are TGTGCCAGCAGTGAACGGGTGGAAAAACTGTTTTTT. It codes for CASSERVEKLFF.

The gene calls are TRBV4-3 and TRBJ2-7; 11 nucleotides agree with TRBD1. Germline CDR1 LGHNA, CDR2 YSLEER. The junction had 3 bases not matched to a gene; V was cut back by 0 bases and J by 5 bases. The length of the CDR3 is 15 residues. CDR3 coding DNA: TGCGCCAGCAGCCAAGAGGACAGGGGGCAGGACGAGCAGTACTTC. This translates into CASSQEDRGQDEQYF.

V gene TRBV28 combines with J gene TRBJ1-3, with 11 nucleotides matching TRBD1. The CDR3 spans 16 residues. J was trimmed by 6 bases and V by 1 base; bases with no gene match: 5. Per germline, CDR1 MDHEN and CDR2 SYDVKM. The CDR3 sequence: CASSLSGTGGENTIYF. In nucleotides, the CDR3 is TGTGCCAGCAGTTTATCCGGGACAGGGGGTGAAAACACCATATATTTT.

The chain recombines TRBV5-4 with TRBJ2-7; tentatively, D is TRBD1 (6 bases). Trimming took off 4 bases at V and 3 bases at J, with 17 bases between the two ends. The germline CDR1 and CDR2 sequences are SGHNT and YYREEE (reference sequence). This CDR3 comprises 15 residues. For the CDR3, the DNA is TGTGCCAGCAGCCCGGGGTGGGACATGGACTACGAGCAGTACTTC. Translation gives CASSPGWDMDYEQYF.

CDR3 sequence reads: CSVEDPAGFETQYF. The CDR3 DNA is TGCAGCGTTGAAGACCCAGCGGGCTTTGAGACCCAGTACTTC. The chain combines TRBV29-1 with TRBJ2-5, with D maybe TRBD2 (6 bases). The V end was cut by 0 bases, the J end by 5 bases, with 13 bases between. Looked up from germline, CDR1 is SQVTM and CDR2 is ANQGSEA. The CDR3 runs to 14 residues. The variable domain in full, completed from reference TRBV29-1 and TRBJ2-5, reads SAVISQKPSRDICQRGTSLTIQCQVDSQVTMMFWYRQQPGQSLTLIATANQGSEATYESGFVIDKFPISRPNLTFSTLTVSNMSPEDSSIYLCSVEDPAGFETQYFGPGTRLLVL.

This clone was seen a single time. This chain connects TRBV5-6 to TRBJ2-7, with 7 bases aligning to TRBD2. This CDR3 region has 16 residues. V lost 5 bases and J lost 1; bases outside the gene matches: 12. CDR1 is SGHDT, CDR2 YYEEEE, per germline. In DNA, the CDR3 is TGTGCCAGCAGTCAACTTCGAGCGGGGAGGTCCTACGAGCAGTACTTC. Translating it yields CASSQLRAGRSYEQYF.

V is TRBV7-8 and J is TRBJ2-1; tentative D call: TRBD2 (6 bases). The CDR3 sequence is 17 residues long. Trimming removed 1 base from V and 4 bases from J, with 17 bases in between. Per the germline V gene, CDR1 is SGHVS and CDR2 is FQNEAQ. In DNA form, the CDR3 reads TGTGCCAGCAGCTTAGGGGTGTGGGGGACTGTTTACAATGAGCAGTTCTTC. Protein sequence: CASSLGVWGTVYNEQFF.

The V call is TRBV19, the J call TRBJ1-1, with 8 bases aligning to TRBD1. This CDR3 comprises 14 residues. CDR1 is LNHDA and CDR2 is SQIVND in the germline V gene (reference sequence). V dropped 5 bases and J dropped 0; count of bases not matched to a gene: 2. The CDR3 DNA sequence: TGTGCCAGTAGTGCGGACAGGGTGAACACTGAAGCTTTCTTT. Residues: CASSADRVNTEAFF. Full variable domain (missing parts from reference TRBV19 and TRBJ1-1): DGGITQSPKYLFRKEGQNVTLSCEQNLNHDAMYWYRQDPGQGLRLIYYSQIVNDFQKGDIAEGYSVSREKKESFPLTVTSAQKNPTAFYLCASSADRVNTEAFFGQGTRLTVV.

This chain joins TRBV7-8 and TRBJ2-1; 14 nucleotides agree with TRBD2. The CDR3 totals 16 residues. Trimming removed 5 bases from V and 10 bases from J; junction bases left unmatched: 10. Per germline, CDR1 SGHVS and CDR2 FQNEAQ. The CDR3 reads CASSPRLGTSGGEQFF. The CDR3, as DNA: TGTGCCAGCAGCCCCCGACTAGGGACTAGCGGGGGAGAGCAGTTCTTC.

The rearrangement uses TRBV30 and TRBJ2-1, with D possibly being TRBD2 (7 bases). The CDR3 loop spans 15 amino acids. Germline lookup yields CDR1 GTSNPN and CDR2 SVGIG (reference sequence). Trimming removed 3 bases from V and 9 bases from J, with 21 bases in between. The CDR3 spells CAWSPRGGLVGEQFF. The CDR3 DNA follows: TGTGCCTGGAGCCCAAGGGGGGGTTTGGTTGGTGAGCAGTTCTTC. The variable domain in full, with the rest retrieved from reference TRBV30 and TRBJ2-1, is SQTIHQWPATLVQPVGSPLSLECTVEGTSNPNLYWYRQAAGRGLQLLFYSVGIGQISSEVPQNLSASRPQDRQFILSSKKLLLSDSGFYLCAWSPRGGLVGEQFFGPGTRLTVL.

The chain recombines TRBV7-2 with TRBJ1-6; TRBD1 is a possible D gene (6 bases). V lost 3 bases to trimming and J lost 7 bases, with 13 bases between them. The CDR3 is 15 amino acids. CDR1 is SGHTA and CDR2 is FQGNSA in the germline V gene. The CDR3 region has the DNA TGTGCCAGCAGCTTCCGACAGGTATCGAATTCACCCCTCCACTTT. This codes for CASSFRQVSNSPLHF.

V is TRBV24-1 and J is TRBJ2-2; TRBD2 is a possible D gene (6 bases). CDR3 length equals 16 residues. Germline V CDR1 and CDR2: KGHDR, SFDVKD. Trimming took off 5 bases at V and 4 bases at J, with 16 bases between the two ends. CDR3 nucleotide sequence: TGTGCCACCAGTGTGGGGGGTGCAAGTGTCACCGGGGAGCTGTTTTTT. It codes for CATSVGGASVTGELFF.

About this clone itself: This sample also contains other DNA sequences that code for the same CDR3. This chain uses TRBV5-5 with TRBJ1-2, with D maybe TRBD1 (6 bases). The CDR3 length is 12 residues. In germline, CDR1 is SGHKS, CDR2 YYEKEE (reference sequence). Trimming shortened V by 3 bases and J by 4 bases, and 7 bases separated the two germline ends. CDR3 DNA: TGTGCCAGCAGCTCGGACAGCTATGGCTACACCTTC. This gives the protein CASSSDSYGYTF. Full variable domain (missing parts from reference TRBV5-5 and TRBJ1-2): DAGVTQSPTHLIKTRGQQVTLRCSPISGHKSVSWYQQVLGQGPQFIFQYYEKEERGRGNFPDRFSARQFPNYSSELNVNALLLGDSALYLCASSSDSYGYTFGSGTRLTVV.

CDR3 protein: CATSDPSGGRETQYF. Here the CDR3 DNA reads TGTGCCACCAGTGACCCTAGCGGGGGTAGAGAGACCCAGTACTTC. The V call is TRBV24-1, the J call TRBJ2-5; TRBD2 agrees at 10 bases. After removal of 4 bases from V and 4 bases from J, the junction contained 5 bases not matched to a gene. This CDR3 is 15 amino acids long. CDR1 KGHDR and CDR2 SFDVKD come from the germline V gene.

This clone was observed a handful of times. The chain links TRBV5-4 to TRBJ2-6; maybe TRBD2 (5 bases). Trimming cost V 4 bases and J 2 bases, with 19 bases left between them. Germline loops: CDR1 SGHNT, CDR2 YYREEE (reference sequence). CDR3 length: 18 amino acids. The CDR3 nucleotides are TGTGCCAGCAGCCCCCCGTCGTTGTACGGGACTGGGGCCAACGTCCTGACTTTC. Translating it yields CASSPPSLYGTGANVLTF. The variable domain in full, with the rest retrieved from reference TRBV5-4 and TRBJ2-6, is ETGVTQSPTHLIKTRGQQVTLRCSSQSGHNTVSWYQQALGQGPQFIFQYYREEENGRGNFPPRFSGLQFPNYSSELNVNALELDDSALYLCASSPPSLYGTGANVLTFGAGSRLTVL.